The next 32 T cell receptor beta chains were all read from a single sample in a study of blood T cell repertoires in COVID-19. Using immunoSEQ multiplex PCR, the repertoire was profiled, and TCRdb retains in-frame clones only, with some absent. The sample includes some 110,000 clones, 87% of them seen just once. The sequenced material came from peripheral blood. The receptors were sampled from a man between 45 and 60 years old with acute or convalescent COVID-19.

This clone was seen a single time. The chain links TRBV3-1 (or the pseudogene TRBV3-2) to TRBJ1-2, with 7 bases identical to TRBD1. With V trimmed by 6 bases and J by 5 bases, 9 bases remained unmatched. This CDR3 spans 14 amino acids. Per germline, CDR1 LGHDT and CDR2 YNNKEL (reference sequence). As DNA, the CDR3 is TGTGCCAGCAGTCGCTCTGGGACAGAATATGGCTACACCTTC. Translated: CASSRSGTEYGYTF.

The CDR3 nucleotides are TGTGCCAGCAGGGGACCGCGGGGGCCCACCGGGGAGCTGTTTTTT. This encodes CASRGPRGPTGELFF. The chain recombines TRBV14 with TRBJ2-2; maybe TRBD2 (7 bases). V dropped 6 bases and J dropped 4 bases, with 15 bases sitting between them. In germline, CDR1 is SGHDN, CDR2 FVKESK. The CDR3 covers 15 residues.

V usage is TRBV2 and J usage is TRBJ2-7, with TRBD1 matching over 8 bases. This CDR3 has 11 amino acids. CDR1 and CDR2 (germline): SNHLY, FYNNEI. V lost 7 bases and J lost 6; bases outside the gene matches: 2. CDR3 amino acids: CASTGGFEQYF. The CDR3 nucleotides read TGTGCCAGCACAGGGGGCTTCGAGCAGTACTTC.

The V gene is TRBV7-2, the J gene TRBJ1-5; TRBD1 matches at 11 bases. V dropped 1 base and J dropped 4; count of bases not matched to a gene: 3. This CDR3 region has 16 residues. Germline V gives CDR1 SGHTA, CDR2 FQGNSA. The CDR3 loop reads CASSLGTGGSNQPQHF. The CDR3 region has the DNA TGTGCCAGCAGCTTAGGGACAGGGGGCTCTAATCAGCCCCAGCATTTT.

V usage is TRBV29-1 and J usage is TRBJ2-2; D not certain. Germline CDR1 and CDR2: SQVTM and ANQGSEA. Trimming took 3 bases from V and 5 from J, leaving 4 bases between them. This CDR3 spans 11 amino acids. The CDR3 bases are TGCAGCGTTGATCTTACCGGGGAGCTGTTTTTT. Translating it yields CSVDLTGELFF.

The rearrangement joins TRBV9 to TRBJ1-1; D remains unclear. This CDR3 contains 14 residues. Germline CDR1 and CDR2: SGDLS and YYNGEE. The ends were cut back, 4 bases at V and 3 bases at J, with 13 bases in the middle. CDR3: CASSYQWGDTEAFF. The CDR3 DNA reads as TGTGCCAGCAGCTATCAGTGGGGAGACACTGAAGCTTTCTTT.

This rearrangement joins TRBV3-1 (or the pseudogene TRBV3-2) to TRBJ2-1; TRBD2 might be the D (6 bases). Between the trimmed V and J ends, which lost 1 base and 4 bases, there was a span of 11 bases. The CDR3 runs 15 residues. Germline CDR1 reads LGHDT; CDR2 reads YNNKEL (reference sequence). CDR3 residues: CASSQGTGAYNEQFF. DNA for the CDR3: TGTGCCAGCAGCCAAGGCACGGGAGCTTACAATGAGCAGTTCTTC.

The chain combines TRBV18 with TRBJ1-5, with TRBD1 matching 10 bases. The CDR3 is made up of 16 amino acids. Germline V gene lookup returns CDR1 KGHSH and CDR2 LQKENI. Trimming removed 1 base from V and 4 bases from J; junction bases left unmatched: 4. The CDR3: CASSPLGTGENQPQHF. CDR3 DNA sequence: TGTGCCAGCTCACCACTCGGGACAGGGGAAAATCAGCCCCAGCATTTT.

The chain couples TRBV5-1 to TRBJ1-1, with 8 bases that match TRBD1. This CDR3 comprises 14 residues. The V and J ends lost 4 bases and 3 bases, in that order; junction bases with no gene match: 5. The germline V gene has CDR1 SGHRS and CDR2 YFSETQ. Here the CDR3 DNA reads TGCGCCAGCAGCGGTACAGGGGGATACACTGAAGCTTTCTTT. Amino acids: CASSGTGGYTEAFF.

This chain connects TRBV5-1 to TRBJ2-1; 12 nucleotides agree with TRBD2. The CDR3 sequence is 16 residues long. Germline V gene sequence: CDR1 SGHRS, CDR2 YFSETQ. Unmatched junction bases numbered 4, after V lost 2 bases and J lost 4 bases. Written as DNA, the CDR3 is TGCGCCAGCAGCTTATCTAGCGGGAGGGCTTACAATGAGCAGTTCTTC. It encodes CASSLSSGRAYNEQFF.

The chain links TRBV9 to TRBJ1-1; possibly TRBD1 for D (5 bases). V was cut by 4 bases and J by 1 base, with 11 bases left in between. This CDR3 is built from 14 residues. CDR1 and CDR2 from the germline V gene are SGDLS and YYNGEE. CDR3 DNA: TGTGCCAGCAGCCCAGGACACTCGAACACTGAAGCTTTCTTT. Translation: CASSPGHSNTEAFF.

This rearrangement joins TRBV10-3 to TRBJ1-2, with 8 bases that match TRBD1. The length of the CDR3 is 15 residues. V dropped 10 bases and J dropped 5; count of bases not matched to a gene: 15. Germline-derived CDR1 and CDR2 are ENHRY and SYGVKD. CDR3 protein: CATLLTSTGDYGYTF. DNA for the CDR3: TGTGCCACCCTCCTCACCTCGACAGGGGATTATGGCTACACCTTC.

The J gene is TRBJ2-3, the V gene TRBV5-1, with 10 bases lining up with TRBD2. J was trimmed by 5 bases and V by 3 bases; bases with no gene match: 9. The length of the CDR3 is 16 residues. Germline V gene lookup returns CDR1 SGHRS and CDR2 YFSETQ. CDR3 sequence: CASSSVLAGVRDTQYF. CDR3 DNA: TGCGCCAGCAGCTCTGTCCTAGCGGGAGTAAGAGATACGCAGTATTTT.

This clone was picked up a small number of times. This chain connects TRBV7-2 to TRBJ2-5; 7 bases match TRBD2. Germline values: CDR1 SGHTA, CDR2 FQGNSA. J was trimmed by 1 base and V by 5 bases; bases with no gene match: 7. The CDR3 totals 15 residues. CDR3 region: CASSPNRGVQETQYF. In nucleotides, the CDR3 is TGTGCCAGCAGCCCGAACCGGGGGGTCCAAGAGACCCAGTACTTC.

CDR3 coding DNA: TGTGCCAGCAGTTCGACAGAGCCCAGCAATCAGCCCCAGCATTTT. Residues: CASSSTEPSNQPQHF. This chain links TRBV27 with TRBJ1-5, with TRBD1 as a possible D gene (5 bases). This CDR3 region has 15 residues. With 4 bases removed from V and 1 base from J, the gap between germline ends came to 11 bases. CDR1 is MNHEY and CDR2 is SMNVEV in the germline V gene (reference sequence).

This rearrangement joins TRBV10-1 to TRBJ1-6; D ambiguous. This CDR3 contains 13 residues. The germline CDR1 and CDR2 sequences are WNHNN and SYGVQD (reference sequence). V lost 6 bases and J 0 bases, leaving 3 bases between the germline ends. The DNA of the CDR3 is TGCGCCAGCAGGAGCTCCTATAATTCACCCCTCCACTTT. Its translation is CASRSSYNSPLHF.

This rearrangement joins TRBV2 to TRBJ2-1, with D unresolved. Germline CDR1 reads SNHLY; CDR2 reads FYNNEI. The germline V and J ends were trimmed by 4 bases and 6 bases, with 16 bases remaining between them. This CDR3 has 15 residues. CDR3 DNA sequence: TGTGCCAGCAGTGGGGTCTCCCCTTCTAGCAATGAGCAGTTCTTC. As protein: CASSGVSPSSNEQFF.

The CDR3 nucleotides read TGCAGTGCTAGTTTCAGGGAAGGAAACACCATATATTTT. It is translated as CSASFREGNTIYF. The chain carries TRBV20-1 and TRBJ1-3, with D possibly TRBD1 on 5 matching bases. This CDR3 contains 13 residues. Deletions cut 3 bases from V and 4 bases from J, with 10 bases between. CDR1 is DFQATT, CDR2 SNEGSKA, per germline (reference sequence).

J is TRBJ2-5 and V is TRBV24-1; 7 bases align to TRBD1. From germline, CDR1 is KGHDR and CDR2 SFDVKD. The CDR3 sequence is 14 residues long. J was trimmed by 5 bases and V by 4 bases; bases with no gene match: 6. CDR3 DNA: TGTGCCACCAGTGAGGGACAGCGGACGGAGACCCAGTACTTC. It is translated as CATSEGQRTETQYF.

The V and J genes are TRBV9 and TRBJ2-5; 7 nucleotides line up with TRBD2. The V gene end was trimmed by 3 bases and the J gene end by 2 bases; junction bases not matched to a gene: 16. Germline assignment: CDR1 SGDLS and CDR2 YYNGEE. The CDR3 covers 18 residues. The chain's CDR3 is CASSARDSVAGPQETQYF. The CDR3 DNA follows: TGTGCCAGCAGCGCTCGAGACTCCGTAGCGGGTCCACAAGAGACCCAGTACTTC.

This chain connects TRBV5-1 to TRBJ2-3; D not certain. The CDR3 sequence is 15 residues long. Germline V gene lookup returns CDR1 SGHRS and CDR2 YFSETQ. With 0 bases removed from V and 0 bases from J, the gap between germline ends came to 8 bases. CDR3 sequence reads: CASSLEAGSTDTQYF. CDR3 DNA: TGCGCCAGCAGCTTGGAAGCAGGAAGCACAGATACGCAGTATTTT. The full variable domain, its missing parts supplied by reference TRBV5-1 and TRBJ2-3, is KAGVTQTPRYLIKTRGQQVTLSCSPISGHRSVSWYQQTPGQGLQFLFEYFSETQRNKGNFPGRFSGRQFSNSRSEMNVSTLELGDSALYLCASSLEAGSTDTQYFGPGTRLTVL.

This clone was counted a few times. This chain connects TRBV5-4 to TRBJ1-2, with D perhaps matching TRBD1 (6 bases). This CDR3 has 15 residues. Germline CDR1 reads SGHNT; CDR2 reads YYREEE (reference sequence). V lost 4 bases to trimming and J lost 8 bases, with 21 bases between them. DNA for the CDR3: TGTGCCAGCAGCCGCGATTCGGACAGTCACGGGGGCTACACCTTC. Its translation: CASSRDSDSHGGYTF. Looking up the rest from reference TRBV5-4 and TRBJ1-2 gives the full variable domain: ETGVTQSPTHLIKTRGQQVTLRCSSQSGHNTVSWYQQALGQGPQFIFQYYREEENGRGNFPPRFSGLQFPNYSSELNVNALELDDSALYLCASSRDSDSHGGYTFGSGTRLTVV.

The chain couples TRBV18 to TRBJ2-7, with 8 bases aligning to TRBD1. The J segment lost 5 bases and the V segment lost 4 bases, leaving 4 bases of the junction unmatched. The germline V gene has CDR1 KGHSH and CDR2 LQKENI. The CDR3 runs to 13 residues. The CDR3 nucleotides are TGTGCCAGCTCACTTGGACAGGGCAACGAGCAGTACTTC. Residues: CASSLGQGNEQYF.

The chain employs TRBV5-1 and TRBJ2-5; 9 nucleotides align to TRBD1. There are 15 residues in the CDR3. In germline, CDR1 is SGHRS, CDR2 YFSETQ. V was pared by 2 bases and J by 2 bases, with 4 bases of the junction left unmatched. CDR3 in amino acids: CASSLDGTGQETQYF. CDR3 DNA sequence: TGCGCCAGCAGCTTAGACGGGACAGGGCAAGAGACCCAGTACTTC.

This clone occurred once. This chain links TRBV19 with TRBJ2-1; no definite D call. Germline V lookup: CDR1 LNHDA, CDR2 SQIVND (reference sequence). The V gene lost 4 bases and the J gene lost 0 bases, with 10 bases spanning the gap. The CDR3 is 15 amino acids. The CDR3 loop reads CASSSSASSYNEQFF. CDR3 nucleotides: TGTGCCAGTAGTAGCAGCGCTAGCTCCTACAATGAGCAGTTCTTC. Supplemented by reference TRBV19 and TRBJ2-1, the full variable domain reads DGGITQSPKYLFRKEGQNVTLSCEQNLNHDAMYWYRQDPGQGLRLIYYSQIVNDFQKGDIAEGYSVSREKKESFPLTVTSAQKNPTAFYLCASSSSASSYNEQFFGPGTRLTVL.

The V and J genes are TRBV4-1 and TRBJ1-1; perhaps TRBD1 as D (5 bases). Trimming pared 3 bases from V and 0 bases from J, leaving 14 bases between. This CDR3 contains 16 residues. CDR1 MGHRA and CDR2 YSYEKL come from the germline V gene. The chain's CDR3 is CASSQGKGALNTEAFF. DNA for the CDR3: TGCGCCAGCAGCCAGGGGAAAGGGGCCCTGAACACTGAAGCTTTCTTT.

The gene calls are TRBV7-9 and TRBJ2-5; tentatively, D is TRBD1 (5 bases). Germline CDR1 SEHNR, CDR2 FQNEAQ (reference sequence). Trimming removed 6 bases from V and 2 bases from J, with 13 bases in between. The CDR3 totals 14 residues. The CDR3 nucleotides are TGTGCCAGCAGGCAAGGGGCCCAACAAGAGACCCAGTACTTC. Encoded protein: CASRQGAQQETQYF. Using reference TRBV7-9 and TRBJ2-5 for the parts outside the CDR3, the full variable domain is DTGVSQNPRHKITKRGQNVTFRCDPISEHNRLYWYRQTLGQGPEFLTYFQNEAQLEKSRLLSDRFSAERPKGSFSTLEIQRTEQGDSAMYLCASRQGAQQETQYFGPGTRLLVL.

The chain is built from TRBV27 and TRBJ2-3; D unresolved. V lost 3 bases and J 5 bases, leaving 18 bases between the germline ends. The germline CDR1 and CDR2 sequences are MNHEY and SMNVEV (reference sequence). The CDR3 is made up of 16 amino acids. CDR3 sequence reads: CASSFGWQVPGDTQYF. DNA of the CDR3: TGTGCCAGCAGTTTTGGGTGGCAGGTCCCCGGAGATACGCAGTATTTT.

The V call is TRBV3-1 (or the pseudogene TRBV3-2), the J call TRBJ1-2; 8 nucleotides match TRBD1. V lost 4 bases and J lost 0; bases outside the gene matches: 7. Per the germline V gene, CDR1 is LGHDT and CDR2 is YNNKEL (reference sequence). The CDR3 contains 16 residues. The CDR3 loop reads CASSPRDRLTNYGYTF. The CDR3, as DNA: TGTGCCAGCAGCCCCCGGGACAGGCTCACTAACTATGGCTACACCTTC.

V and J are TRBV6-5 and TRBJ2-1, with D possibly matching TRBD2 (5 bases). The CDR3 runs to 13 residues. The germline V gene encodes CDR1 MNHEY and CDR2 SVGAGI. V dropped 8 bases and J dropped 0 bases, with 8 bases sitting between them. The CDR3 sequence is CASGAGSYNEQFF. Written as DNA, the CDR3 is TGTGCCAGCGGCGCGGGCTCCTACAATGAGCAGTTCTTC.

V gene TRBV19 combines with J gene TRBJ2-5; no clear D. Per germline, CDR1 LNHDA and CDR2 SQIVND (reference sequence). V lost 5 bases to trimming and J lost 5 bases, with 9 bases between them. The CDR3 covers 12 residues. The CDR3 DNA reads TGTGCCAGTAGTTGGCCCGGGGAGACCCAGTACTTC. Amino acid sequence: CASSWPGETQYF. Full variable domain (outside the CDR3, taken from reference TRBV19 and TRBJ2-5): DGGITQSPKYLFRKEGQNVTLSCEQNLNHDAMYWYRQDPGQGLRLIYYSQIVNDFQKGDIAEGYSVSREKKESFPLTVTSAQKNPTAFYLCASSWPGETQYFGPGTRLLVL.

V is TRBV11-2 and J is TRBJ2-5; TRBD2 aligns across 12 bases. The CDR3 consists of 15 residues. Germline V lookup: CDR1 SGHAT, CDR2 FQNNGV. With V trimmed by 3 bases and J by 5 bases, 4 bases remained unmatched. The CDR3 spells CASSLGGTSGETQYF. In DNA form, the CDR3 reads TGTGCCAGCAGCTTGGGGGGGACTAGCGGGGAGACCCAGTACTTC.